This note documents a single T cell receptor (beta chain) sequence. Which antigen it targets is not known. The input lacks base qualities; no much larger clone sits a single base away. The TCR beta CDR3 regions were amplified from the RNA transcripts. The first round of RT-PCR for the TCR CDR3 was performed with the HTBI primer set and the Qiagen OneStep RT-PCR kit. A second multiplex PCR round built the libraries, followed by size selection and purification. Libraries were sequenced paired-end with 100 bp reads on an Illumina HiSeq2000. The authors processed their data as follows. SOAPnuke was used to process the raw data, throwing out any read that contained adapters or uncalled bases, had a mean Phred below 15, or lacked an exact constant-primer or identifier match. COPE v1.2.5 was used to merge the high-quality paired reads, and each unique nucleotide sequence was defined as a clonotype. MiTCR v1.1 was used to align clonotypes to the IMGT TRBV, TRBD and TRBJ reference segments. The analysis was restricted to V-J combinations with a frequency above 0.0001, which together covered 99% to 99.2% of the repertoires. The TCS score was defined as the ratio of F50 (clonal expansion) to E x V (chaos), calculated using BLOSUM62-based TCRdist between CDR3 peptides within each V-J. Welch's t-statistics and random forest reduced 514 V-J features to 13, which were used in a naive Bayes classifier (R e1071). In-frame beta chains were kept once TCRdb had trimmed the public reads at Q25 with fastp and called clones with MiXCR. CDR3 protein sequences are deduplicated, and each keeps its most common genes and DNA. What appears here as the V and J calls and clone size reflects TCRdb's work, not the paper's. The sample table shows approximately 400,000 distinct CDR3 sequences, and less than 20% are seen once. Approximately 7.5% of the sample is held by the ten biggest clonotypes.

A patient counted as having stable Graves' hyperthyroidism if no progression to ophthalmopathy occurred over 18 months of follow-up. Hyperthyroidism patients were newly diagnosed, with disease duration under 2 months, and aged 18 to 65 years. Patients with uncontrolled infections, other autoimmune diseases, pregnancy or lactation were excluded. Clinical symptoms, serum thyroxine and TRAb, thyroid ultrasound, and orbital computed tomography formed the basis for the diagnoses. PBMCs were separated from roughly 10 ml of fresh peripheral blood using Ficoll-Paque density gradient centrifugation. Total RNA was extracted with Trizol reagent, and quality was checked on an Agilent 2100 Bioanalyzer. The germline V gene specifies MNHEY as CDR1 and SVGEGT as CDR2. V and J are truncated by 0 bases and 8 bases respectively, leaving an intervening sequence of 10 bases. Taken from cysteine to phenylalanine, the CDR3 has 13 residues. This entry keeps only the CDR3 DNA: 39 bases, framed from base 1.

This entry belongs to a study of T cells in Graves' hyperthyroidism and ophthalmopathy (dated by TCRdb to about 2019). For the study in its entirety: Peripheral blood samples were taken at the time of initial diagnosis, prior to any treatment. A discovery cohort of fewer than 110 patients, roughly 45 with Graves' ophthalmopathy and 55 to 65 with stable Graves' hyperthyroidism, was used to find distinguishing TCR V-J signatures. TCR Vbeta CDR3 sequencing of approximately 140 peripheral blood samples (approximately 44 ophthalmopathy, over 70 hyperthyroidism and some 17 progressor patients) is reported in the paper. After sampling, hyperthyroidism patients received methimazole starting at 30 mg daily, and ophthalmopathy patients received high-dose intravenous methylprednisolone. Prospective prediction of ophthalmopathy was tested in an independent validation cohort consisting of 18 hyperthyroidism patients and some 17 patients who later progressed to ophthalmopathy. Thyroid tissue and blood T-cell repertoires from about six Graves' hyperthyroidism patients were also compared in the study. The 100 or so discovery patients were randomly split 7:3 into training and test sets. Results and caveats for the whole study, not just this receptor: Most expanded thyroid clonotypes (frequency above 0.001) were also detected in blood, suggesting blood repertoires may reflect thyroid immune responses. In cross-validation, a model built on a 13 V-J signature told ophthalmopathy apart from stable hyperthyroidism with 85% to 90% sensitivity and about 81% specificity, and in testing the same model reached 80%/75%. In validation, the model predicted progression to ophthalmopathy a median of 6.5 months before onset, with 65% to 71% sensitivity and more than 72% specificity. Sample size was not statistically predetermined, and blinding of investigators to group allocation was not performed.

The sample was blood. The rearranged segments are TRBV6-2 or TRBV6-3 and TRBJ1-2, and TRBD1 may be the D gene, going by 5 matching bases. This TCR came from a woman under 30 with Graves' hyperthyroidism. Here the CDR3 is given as CASSYSGLKGYTF. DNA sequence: TGTGCCAGCAGTTACTCGGGGCTGAAAGGCTACACCTTC.